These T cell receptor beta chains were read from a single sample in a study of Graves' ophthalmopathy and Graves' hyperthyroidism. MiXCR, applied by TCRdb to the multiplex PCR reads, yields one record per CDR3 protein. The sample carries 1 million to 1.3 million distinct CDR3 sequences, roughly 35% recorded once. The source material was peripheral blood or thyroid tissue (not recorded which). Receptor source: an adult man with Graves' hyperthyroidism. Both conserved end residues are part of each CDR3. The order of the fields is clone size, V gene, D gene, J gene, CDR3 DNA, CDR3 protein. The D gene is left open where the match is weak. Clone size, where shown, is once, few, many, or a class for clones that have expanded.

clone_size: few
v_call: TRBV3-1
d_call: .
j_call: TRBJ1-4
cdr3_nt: TGTGCCAGCAGCCGAAACAAGGGCGAAAAACTGTTTTTT
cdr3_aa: CASSRNKGEKLFF

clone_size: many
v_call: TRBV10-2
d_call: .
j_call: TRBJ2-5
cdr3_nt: TGCGCCAGCGGGGGGAGACAAGAGACCCAGTACTTC
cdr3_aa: CASGGRQETQYF

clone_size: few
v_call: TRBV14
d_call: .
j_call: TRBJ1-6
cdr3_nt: TGTGCCAGCAGCCAATGGAGGGATTCACCCCTCCACTTT
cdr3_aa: CASSQWRDSPLHF

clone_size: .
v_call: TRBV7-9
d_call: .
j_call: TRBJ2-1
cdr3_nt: TGTGCCAGCAGCTACCCGGGATCTAGATCCTACAATGAGCAGTTCTTC
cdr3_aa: CASSYPGSRSYNEQFF

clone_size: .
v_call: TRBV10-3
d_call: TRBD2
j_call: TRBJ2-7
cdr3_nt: TGTGCCAGCAGTGCGGCTAGCGGGCACTCCTACGAGCAGTACTTC
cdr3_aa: CASSAASGHSYEQYF

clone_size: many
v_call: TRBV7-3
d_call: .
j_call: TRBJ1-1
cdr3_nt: TGTGCCAGCAGCTCACAACACGGGAACACTGAAGCTTTCTTT
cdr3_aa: CASSSQHGNTEAFF

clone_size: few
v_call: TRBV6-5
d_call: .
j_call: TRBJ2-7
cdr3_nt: TGTGCCAGCAGTGCCCGGACAGAGTCCTACGAGCAGTACTTC
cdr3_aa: CASSARTESYEQYF

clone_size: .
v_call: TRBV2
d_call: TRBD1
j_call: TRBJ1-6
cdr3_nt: TGTGCCAGCAGCAGGGACAGGGGAGAGAATTCACCCCTCCACTTT
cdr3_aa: CASSRDRGENSPLHF

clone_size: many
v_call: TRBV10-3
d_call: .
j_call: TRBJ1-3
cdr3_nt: TGTGCCATCAGCCAACCGGAGACCGACTTCTCTGGAAACACCATATATTTT
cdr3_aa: CAISQPETDFSGNTIYF

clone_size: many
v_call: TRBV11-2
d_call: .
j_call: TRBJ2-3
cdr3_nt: TGTGCCAGCAGCTTGGAGCCCAGGAGGGATACGCAGTATTTT
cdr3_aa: CASSLEPRRDTQYF

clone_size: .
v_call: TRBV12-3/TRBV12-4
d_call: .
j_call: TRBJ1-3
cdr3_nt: TGTGCCAGCAGTTTTTGGGGCTACTCTGGAAACACCATATATTTT
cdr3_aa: CASSFWGYSGNTIYF

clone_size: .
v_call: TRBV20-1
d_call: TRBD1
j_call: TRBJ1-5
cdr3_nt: TGCAGTGCTGGGACAGGGGCCTATGAGCCCCAGCATTTT
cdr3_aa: CSAGTGAYEPQHF

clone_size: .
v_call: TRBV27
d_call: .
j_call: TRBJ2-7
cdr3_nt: TGTGCCAGCAGCACGGGGAACTCCTACGAGCAGTACTTC
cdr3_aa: CASSTGNSYEQYF

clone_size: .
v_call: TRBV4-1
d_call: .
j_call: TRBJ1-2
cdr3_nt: TGCGCCAGCAGCCAAGAAGGGGAGGAAGAAGGGCCCCGGGCCGTTGGCTACACCTTC
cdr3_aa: CASSQEGEEEGPRAVGYTF

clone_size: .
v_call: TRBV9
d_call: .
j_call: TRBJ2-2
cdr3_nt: TGTGCCAGCAGCCAATTTGACACCGGGGAGCTGTTTTTT
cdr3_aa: CASSQFDTGELFF

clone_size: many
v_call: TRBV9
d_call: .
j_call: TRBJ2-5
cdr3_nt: TGTGCCAGTCAAGAGGGGTTAGGTGGGGCCCAAGAGACCCAGTACTTC
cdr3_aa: CASQEGLGGAQETQYF

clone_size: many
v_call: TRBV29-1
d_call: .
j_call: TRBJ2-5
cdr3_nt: TGCAGCGTTGAAAAGCAGAACATACAAGAGACCCAGTACTTC
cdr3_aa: CSVEKQNIQETQYF

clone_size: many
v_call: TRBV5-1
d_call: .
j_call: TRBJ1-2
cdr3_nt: TGCGCCAGCAGAGAATCGGACATGAACTATGGCTACACCTTC
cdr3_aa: CASRESDMNYGYTF

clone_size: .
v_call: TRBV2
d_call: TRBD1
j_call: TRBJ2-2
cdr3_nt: TGTGCCAGCAGACGCACAGGGGAGAGGGCCGGGGAGCTGTTTTTT
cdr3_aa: CASRRTGERAGELFF

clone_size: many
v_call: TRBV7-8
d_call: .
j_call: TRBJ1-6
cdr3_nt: TGTGCCAGCAGCTTAGGCCAGACGGGTAATTCACCCCTCCACTTT
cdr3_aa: CASSLGQTGNSPLHF

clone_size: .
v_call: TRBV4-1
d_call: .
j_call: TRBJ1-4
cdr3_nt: TGCGCCAGCAGCCAAGAACAGACCTCCGAAAAACTGTTTTTT
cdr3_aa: CASSQEQTSEKLFF

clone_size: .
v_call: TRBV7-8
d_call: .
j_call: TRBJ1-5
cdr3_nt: TGTGCCAGCAGCTACGGGGTACAGGGAGCCCAGCCCCAGCATTTT
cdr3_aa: CASSYGVQGAQPQHF

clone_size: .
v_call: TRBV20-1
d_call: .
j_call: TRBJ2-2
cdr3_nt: TGCAGTGCTAGAGATCCCGTCACCGGGGAGCTGTTTTTT
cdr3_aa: CSARDPVTGELFF

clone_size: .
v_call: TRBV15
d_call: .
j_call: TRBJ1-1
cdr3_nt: TGTGCCACCAGCAGAGCACGGGACAACACTGAAGCTTTCTTT
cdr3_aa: CATSRARDNTEAFF

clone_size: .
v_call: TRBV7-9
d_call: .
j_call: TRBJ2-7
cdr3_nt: TGTGCCAGCAGCCCCACAGCAGGGGTCGAGCAGTACTTC
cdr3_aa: CASSPTAGVEQYF

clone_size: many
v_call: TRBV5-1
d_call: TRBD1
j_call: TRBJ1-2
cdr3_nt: TGCGCCAGCAGCCAAGGACAGGTTGGCTACACCTTC
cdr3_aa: CASSQGQVGYTF

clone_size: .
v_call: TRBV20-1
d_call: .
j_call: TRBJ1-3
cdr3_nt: TGCAGTGCTATGGGCGGAAACACCATATATTTT
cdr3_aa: CSAMGGNTIYF

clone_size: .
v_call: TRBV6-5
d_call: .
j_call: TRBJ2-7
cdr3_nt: TGTGCCAGCAGTTACGGTCTCGGTAGACGCGAGCAGTACTTC
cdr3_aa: CASSYGLGRREQYF

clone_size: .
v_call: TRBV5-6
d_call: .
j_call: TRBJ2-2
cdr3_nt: TGTGCCAGCAGCCACTCCCGGGGGACTTATACCGGGGAGCTGTTTTTT
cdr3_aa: CASSHSRGTYTGELFF

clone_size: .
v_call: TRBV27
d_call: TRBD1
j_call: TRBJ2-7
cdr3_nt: TGTGCCAGCAGTTTTCTACAGGGGACCTACGAGCAGTACTTC
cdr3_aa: CASSFLQGTYEQYF

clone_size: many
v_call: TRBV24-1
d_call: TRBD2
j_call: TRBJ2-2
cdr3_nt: TGTGCCACCAGTTCCAGGCTAGCGGGAGGGACCGGGGAGCTGTTTTTT
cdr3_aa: CATSSRLAGGTGELFF

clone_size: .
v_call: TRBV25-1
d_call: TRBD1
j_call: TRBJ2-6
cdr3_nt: TGTGCCAGCAGTAGAGGGGACAGGCGCGGGGCCAACGTCCTGACTTTC
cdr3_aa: CASSRGDRRGANVLTF

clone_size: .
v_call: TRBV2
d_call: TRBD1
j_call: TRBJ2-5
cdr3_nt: TGTGCCAGCAGTAGACAGGGCGCTAACACAGATACGCAGTACTTC
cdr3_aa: CASSRQGANTDTQYF

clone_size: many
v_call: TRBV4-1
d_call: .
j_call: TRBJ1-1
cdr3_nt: TGCGCCAGCAGCCAAGATTGGGGCAGCGAAGCTTTCTTT
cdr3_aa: CASSQDWGSEAFF

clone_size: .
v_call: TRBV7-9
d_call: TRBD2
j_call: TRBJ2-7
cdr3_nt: TGTGCCAGCAGCTCCCCTACAGGCATGGCTAGCGGGGACTCCTACGAGCAGTACTTC
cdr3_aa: CASSSPTGMASGDSYEQYF

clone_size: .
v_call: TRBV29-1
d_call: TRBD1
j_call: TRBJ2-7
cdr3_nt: TGCAGCGCACCGGGACAGGGAGTTTACGAGCAGTACTTC
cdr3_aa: CSAPGQGVYEQYF

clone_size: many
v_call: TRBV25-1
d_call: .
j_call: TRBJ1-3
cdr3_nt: TGTGCCAGCAGTGACCTGACAGTCTCTGGAAACACCATATATTTT
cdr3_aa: CASSDLTVSGNTIYF

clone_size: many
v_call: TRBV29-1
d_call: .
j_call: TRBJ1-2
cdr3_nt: TGCAGCGTTCTTACCCTTACGTCCAACTATGGCTACACCTTC
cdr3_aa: CSVLTLTSNYGYTF

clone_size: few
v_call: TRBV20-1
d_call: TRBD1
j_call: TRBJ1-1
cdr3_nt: TGCAGTGCTCACGGCCCCCCGGGACAGGGGACGGACACTGAAGCTTTCTTT
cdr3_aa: CSAHGPPGQGTDTEAFF

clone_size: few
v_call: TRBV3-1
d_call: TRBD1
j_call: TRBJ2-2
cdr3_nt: TGTGCCAGCAGCCAAGAAGGACAGGGTAGCGGAACGAACACCGGGGAGCTGTTTTTT
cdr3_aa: CASSQEGQGSGTNTGELFF

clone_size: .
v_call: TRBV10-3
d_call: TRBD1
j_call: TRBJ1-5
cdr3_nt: TGTGCCACCAAGGGGGCCAGCAATCAGCCCCAGCATTTT
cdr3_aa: CATKGASNQPQHF

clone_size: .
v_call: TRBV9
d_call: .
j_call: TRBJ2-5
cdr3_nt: TGTGCCAGCAGCGTAGGAGAAAAGGGGGGGGCCTTGGAGACCCAGTACTTC
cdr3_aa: CASSVGEKGGALETQYF

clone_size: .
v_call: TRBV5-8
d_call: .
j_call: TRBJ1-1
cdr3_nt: TGTGCCAGTAGTGGTGACACCGGATTTTACGAAGCTTTCTTT
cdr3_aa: CASSGDTGFYEAFF

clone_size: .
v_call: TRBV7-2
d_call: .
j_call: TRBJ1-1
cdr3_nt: TGTGCCAGCAGCATTAGGGGGAGGATGAGGCAGATAAACACTGAAGCTTTCTTT
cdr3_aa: CASSIRGRMRQINTEAFF

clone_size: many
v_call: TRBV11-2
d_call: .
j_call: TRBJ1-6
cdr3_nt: TGTGCCAGCAGCCTAGAGGCGGGGCCGAATTCACCCCTCCACTTT
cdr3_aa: CASSLEAGPNSPLHF

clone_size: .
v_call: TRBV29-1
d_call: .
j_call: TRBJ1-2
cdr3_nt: TGCAGCGTCCCGGACAGTTTGAACTATGGCTACACCTTC
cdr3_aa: CSVPDSLNYGYTF

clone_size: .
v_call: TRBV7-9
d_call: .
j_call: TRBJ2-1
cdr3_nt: TGTGCCAGCAGCTTAGGGAAGTGGGGTCACAATGAGCAGTTCTTC
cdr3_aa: CASSLGKWGHNEQFF

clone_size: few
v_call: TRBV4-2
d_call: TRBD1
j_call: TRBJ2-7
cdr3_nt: TGTGCCAGCAGCCACTCGAGACAGGGTAACTACGAGCAGTACTTC
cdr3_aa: CASSHSRQGNYEQYF

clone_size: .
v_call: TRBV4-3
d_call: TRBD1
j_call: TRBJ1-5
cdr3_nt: TGCGCCAGCAGCCAAGGTCTGGCAGGGGGTAGAAATCCCCAGCATTTT
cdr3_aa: CASSQGLAGGRNPQHF

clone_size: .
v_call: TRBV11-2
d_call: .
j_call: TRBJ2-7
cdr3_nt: TGTGCCAGCAGCTTAGTAATAGCGGATAAAAACGAGCAGTACTTC
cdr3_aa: CASSLVIADKNEQYF

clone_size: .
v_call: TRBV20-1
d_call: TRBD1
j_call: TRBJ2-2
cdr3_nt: TGCAGTGCTTTAGACAGGGGAGCCACCGGGGAGCTGTTTTTT
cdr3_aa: CSALDRGATGELFF

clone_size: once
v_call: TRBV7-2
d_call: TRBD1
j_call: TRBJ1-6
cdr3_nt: TGTGCCAGCAGCTTAGGATCACAGGGGGCCAATTCACCCCTCCACTTT
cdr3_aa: CASSLGSQGANSPLHF

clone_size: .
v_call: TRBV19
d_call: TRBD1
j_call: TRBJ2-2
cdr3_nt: TGTGCCAGCCGTAGGACAGGGGTGGTTACCGGGGAGCTGTTTTTT
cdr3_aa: CASRRTGVVTGELFF

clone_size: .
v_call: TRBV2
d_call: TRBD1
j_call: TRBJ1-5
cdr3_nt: TGTGCCAGCAGTTACTCGAAATGGGGACAGAAAAATCAGCCCCAGCATTTT
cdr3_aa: CASSYSKWGQKNQPQHF

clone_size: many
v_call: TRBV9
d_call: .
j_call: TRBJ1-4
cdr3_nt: TGTGCCAGCAGCGTAGGAGCAGGAACTAATGAAAAACTGTTTTTT
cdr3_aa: CASSVGAGTNEKLFF

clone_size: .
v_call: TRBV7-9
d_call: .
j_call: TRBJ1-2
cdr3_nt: TGTGCCAGCAGCTTCTTGGGACGGGGCCATGGCTACACCTTC
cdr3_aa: CASSFLGRGHGYTF

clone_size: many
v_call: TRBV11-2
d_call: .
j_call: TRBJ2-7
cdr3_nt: TGTGCCAGCAGCCGAACTAACTTTGAGCAGTACTTC
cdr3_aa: CASSRTNFEQYF

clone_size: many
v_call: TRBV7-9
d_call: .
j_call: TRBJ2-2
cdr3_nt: TGTGCCAGCAGCTTAGGTTCTTCCGGGGAGCTGTTTTTT
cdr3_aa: CASSLGSSGELFF